Below are 12 T cell receptor beta chains sequenced from a single sample in a study of OX40 agonist ivuxolimab in advanced cancers. Libraries came from the immunoSEQ multiplex PCR assay. TCRdb carries this immuneACCESS record with in-frame sequences only. Its versions omit some clonotypes, under half of them owing to an unresolved V gene in the studies checked, with the rest unexplained. This sample has some 70,000 clones in its table, and 91% of those were observed once. The ten largest account for 1% to 1.2% of the sample. Sequenced here: CD4+ or CD8+ T cells sorted from blood, sampled in a trial of the OX40 agonist ivuxolimab. The receptors come from an adult with an advanced solid tumor such as melanoma, head and neck, liver or kidney cancer.

The chain combines TRBV4-1 with TRBJ2-3; 8 bases are a match to TRBD2. The CDR3 covers 18 residues. V gave up 0 bases and J gave up 4 bases; unmatched junction bases: 12. Germline V gene sequence: CDR1 MGHRA, CDR2 YSYEKL. CDR3 in DNA: TGCGCCAGCAGCCAAGACCCCCCGCGGGGGGCCACTCCAGATACGCAGTATTTT. Protein: CASSQDPPRGATPDTQYF.

The gene calls are TRBV2 and TRBJ1-5, with 7 positions matching TRBD1. V lost 6 bases and J lost 0; bases outside the gene matches: 14. The CDR3 runs to 18 residues. The germline gives CDR1 SNHLY, CDR2 FYNNEI. The DNA for the CDR3 is TGTGCCAGCAGGGAGGACGGGACAGCGACTTATAGCAATCAGCCCCAGCATTTT. Its translation is CASREDGTATYSNQPQHF. Together with reference TRBV2 and TRBJ1-5, the CDR3 gives the full variable domain: EPEVTQTPSHQVTQMGQEVILRCVPISNHLYFYWYRQILGQKVEFLVSFYNNEISEKSEIFDDQFSVERPDGSNFTLKIRSTKLEDSAMYFCASREDGTATYSNQPQHFGDGTRLSIL.

J is TRBJ2-1 and V is TRBV6-5; 7 positions match TRBD1. Germline-derived CDR1 and CDR2 are MNHEY and SVGAGI. After removal of 4 bases from V and 10 bases from J, the junction contained 13 bases not matched to a gene. The CDR3 length is 15 residues. CDR3 nucleotide sequence: TGTGCCAGCAGTTCACCCCGGACAGGCAAGGGGGAGCAGTTCTTC. It yields the protein CASSSPRTGKGEQFF.

This chain joins TRBV19 and TRBJ2-5; D gene uncertain. Between the trimmed V and J ends, which lost 6 bases and 5 bases, there was a span of 4 bases. The CDR3 sequence is 10 residues long. Germline assignment: CDR1 LNHDA and CDR2 SQIVND (reference sequence). CDR3 DNA sequence: TGTGCCAGTAGCGGCGAGACCCAGTACTTC. Translation gives CASSGETQYF.

V gene TRBV6-5 combines with J gene TRBJ1-1; D gene unclear. The length of the CDR3 is 12 residues. CDR1 MNHEY and CDR2 SVGAGI come from the germline V gene. Trimming left V 0 bases short and J 2 bases short, with 1 base between. The CDR3 sequence: CASSYSNTEAFF. The CDR3 DNA sequence: TGTGCCAGCAGTTACTCCAACACTGAAGCTTTCTTT.

The chain couples TRBV5-1 to TRBJ2-7, with D uncertain. The CDR3 runs 14 residues. CDR1 is SGHRS and CDR2 is YFSETQ in the germline V gene. The V and J ends lost 4 bases and 0 bases respectively, with 11 bases between them. CDR3 loop: CASSPDTSSYEQYF. In DNA, the CDR3 is TGCGCCAGCAGCCCCGACACGAGCTCCTACGAGCAGTACTTC.

The CDR3 reads CATSLDADTEAFF. The CDR3 DNA follows: TGTGCCACCAGCCTGGATGCGGACACTGAAGCTTTCTTT. This sequence joins TRBV15 and TRBJ1-1; no firm D call. Germline V lookup: CDR1 LNHNV, CDR2 YYDKDF (reference sequence). This CDR3 has 13 residues. Trimming cost V 5 bases and J 3 bases, with 10 bases left between them.

The J gene is TRBJ2-5, the V gene TRBV5-1; a weak D match, TRBD1 (5 bases). V lost 4 bases, J lost 0 bases, and 13 bases lay in between. Germline V lookup: CDR1 SGHRS, CDR2 YFSETQ. This CDR3 is built from 15 residues. CDR3 DNA sequence: TGCGCCAGCAGCCCCCCGACAGCGTACCAAGAGACCCAGTACTTC. As protein: CASSPPTAYQETQYF.

The chain uses TRBV18 and TRBJ1-5; D is uncertain. Germline lookup yields CDR1 KGHSH and CDR2 LQKENI. V gave up 2 bases and J gave up 0 bases, with 14 bases separating them. This CDR3 is 17 amino acids long. The CDR3 DNA is TGTGCCAGCTCACCATTTAATTCAGGCGATAGCAATCAGCCCCAGCATTTT. This translates into CASSPFNSGDSNQPQHF.

The genes are TRBV7-9 and TRBJ2-7; D perhaps matches TRBD2 (6 bases). Per the germline V gene, CDR1 is SEHNR and CDR2 is FQNEAQ (reference sequence). The CDR3 runs 14 residues. V was trimmed by 5 bases and J by 4 bases, leaving 15 bases between them. CDR3 DNA: TGTGCCAGCAGCCCCCGGGACTGGGGATACGAGCAGTACTTC. Translation: CASSPRDWGYEQYF. Looking up the rest from reference TRBV7-9 and TRBJ2-7 gives the full variable domain: DTGVSQNPRHKITKRGQNVTFRCDPISEHNRLYWYRQTLGQGPEFLTYFQNEAQLEKSRLLSDRFSAERPKGSFSTLEIQRTEQGDSAMYLCASSPRDWGYEQYFGPGTRLTVT.

This clone was seen just once. The chain recombines TRBV2 with TRBJ1-5; D is undetermined. The V end was cut by 8 bases, the J end by 2 bases, with 19 bases between. Germline CDR1 and CDR2: SNHLY and FYNNEI. The CDR3 extends over 16 amino acids. The CDR3 nucleotides read TGTGCCAGCGAGGGAGGGTTGCCTAGGGGCAATCAGCCCCAGCATTTT. It is translated as CASEGGLPRGNQPQHF.

V gene TRBV9 combines with J gene TRBJ2-3, with TRBD1 matching 7 bases. V trimming: 0 bases; J trimming: 4 bases; junction bases outside the gene matches: 8. Per the germline V gene, CDR1 is SGDLS and CDR2 is YYNGEE. This CDR3 is built from 16 residues. The CDR3 loop is CASSVGQGQGADTQYF. As DNA, the CDR3 is TGTGCCAGCAGCGTAGGGCAGGGGCAGGGGGCAGATACGCAGTATTTT.